The T cell receptor (beta chain) under discussion was sequenced for a study of blood T cells in healthy people across ages. A second about 7 to 11 cycle PCR used barcoded and J-beta primers. One entry per CDR3 protein results from TCRdb running MiXCR on the 5' RACE reads. The sample yields more than 650,000 distinct CDR3 sequences, about a fifth seen once. The receptor was isolated from a man between 65 and 85 years old in good health. The sequencing input was blood.

The CDR3 bases are TGTGCCAGCAAGTTGGTCCAAGAGACCCAGTACTTC. Its translation: CASKLVQETQYF. This chain connects TRBV2 to TRBJ2-5; no reliable D call. V was shortened by 7 bases and J by 1 base, with 7 bases between the two germline ends. CDR3 length: 12 residues. CDR1 SNHLY and CDR2 FYNNEI come from the germline V gene.